A selection of T cell receptor beta chains follows, all from one sample in a study of CD8 T cell repertoires and HIV-1 epitope variants. No antigens are known for them. Profiling relied on immunoSEQ multiplex PCR, and the TCRdb table lists in-frame clones only, not all of them. This table holds fewer than 6,500 clones, around 66% found once. Sequenced input: cultured CD8+ T cells derived from PBMCs. The receptors derive from a male donor with HIV. CDR3s include the opening cysteine and the closing phenylalanine or tryptophan. A D gene is named only where the DNA matches it firmly. Size is stated for part of the rows, as once, few or many counts, or as a class when the clone is expanded.

>TRBJ2-7|13|.|TRBD2|TRBV28
CASSGGGSYEQYF
TGTGCCAGCAGTGGCGGGGGATCCTACGAGCAGTACTTC
>TRBJ2-7|12|few|.|TRBV6-1
CASYSDSYEQYF
TGTGCCAGCTACTCGGACAGCTACGAGCAGTACTTC
>TRBJ1-1|15|few|TRBD1|TRBV7-8
CASSPWDSLNTEAFF
TGTGCCAGCAGCCCGTGGGACAGTCTGAACACTGAAGCTTTCTTT
>TRBJ2-1|15|.|TRBD2|TRBV5-1
CASSLRAGGGNEQFF
TGCGCCAGCAGCTTGCGAGCGGGGGGAGGTAATGAGCAGTTCTTC
>TRBJ2-7|12|.|TRBD2|TRBV6-5
CASSPGGGEQYF
TGTGCCAGCAGCCCGGGGGGGGGCGAGCAGTACTTC
>TRBJ1-1|15|.|TRBD1|TRBV25-1
CASSARGLMNTEAFF
TGTGCCAGCAGTGCCAGGGGGCTAATGAACACTGAAGCTTTCTTT
>TRBJ2-3|18|.|.|TRBV28
CASSSIEATLTVTDTQYF
TGTGCCAGCAGTTCCATTGAGGCTACTTTAACCGTCACAGATACGCAGTATTTT
>TRBJ2-5|16|.|.|TRBV5-1
CASSLTSGRPQETQYF
TGCGCCAGCAGCCTAACTTCGGGACGCCCCCAAGAGACCCAGTACTTC
>TRBJ2-2|17|.|.|TRBV5-1
CASSLAGGPMNTGELFF
TGCGCCAGCAGCTTGGCCGGGGGACCGATGAACACCGGGGAGCTGTTTTTT
>TRBJ1-5|14|few|.|TRBV28
CASSSQAGGQPQHF
TGTGCCAGCAGTTCCCAGGCGGGGGGCCAGCCCCAGCATTTT
>TRBJ2-1|17|.|.|TRBV4-3
CASSQATGAGSYNEQFF
TGCGCCAGCAGCCAAGCTACAGGAGCGGGCTCCTACAATGAGCAGTTCTTC
>TRBJ2-3|14|.|.|TRBV5-1
CASSTVPAQDTQYF
TGCGCCAGCAGTACTGTCCCCGCCCAAGATACGCAGTATTTT
>TRBJ2-7|12|.|.|TRBV6-4
CASSDGSYEQYF
TGTGCCAGCAGTGACGGGTCCTACGAGCAGTACTTC
>TRBJ1-1|13|.|.|TRBV9
CASSAEGTTEAFF
TGTGCCAGCAGCGCCGAGGGGACCACTGAAGCTTTCTTT
>TRBJ1-5|15|.|.|TRBV5-6
CASSDARKEDQPQHF
TGTGCCAGCAGCGACGCAAGGAAAGAGGATCAGCCCCAGCATTTT
>TRBJ2-7|14|.|.|TRBV7-9
CASSPTDSTYEQYF
TGTGCCAGCAGCCCGACCGACAGCACCTACGAGCAGTACTTC
>TRBJ2-7|17|.|TRBD2|TRBV11-2
CASSLTPELAGVYEQYF
TGTGCCAGCAGCTTAACCCCGGAGCTAGCGGGAGTGTATGAGCAGTACTTC
>TRBJ1-5|14|.|.|TRBV18
CASSPLQGNQPQHF
TGTGCCAGCTCACCACTACAGGGAAATCAGCCCCAGCATTTT
>TRBJ2-1|15|.|.|TRBV5-1
CASSLVRELGNEQFF
TGCGCCAGCAGCTTGGTTAGGGAGCTGGGCAATGAGCAGTTCTTC
>TRBJ1-2|16|.|.|TRBV21-1
CASSWATWRRNYGYTF
TGTGCCAGCAGCTGGGCTACTTGGAGGCGGAACTATGGCTACACCTTC
>TRBJ2-3|16|.|TRBD2|TRBV5-4
CASSPKTSGHTDTQYF
TGTGCCAGCAGCCCCAAGACTAGCGGCCACACAGATACGCAGTATTTT
>TRBJ2-7|12|.|.|TRBV10-3
CANGNSSYEQYF
TGTGCGAACGGGAACAGCTCCTACGAGCAGTACTTC
>TRBJ2-3|16|.|TRBD2|TRBV5-5
CASSPTSGVATDTQYF
TGTGCCAGCAGCCCTACTAGCGGGGTCGCCACAGATACGCAGTATTTT
>TRBJ2-7|15|few|.|TRBV7-8
CASSLGNFLHYEQYF
TGTGCCAGCAGCTTAGGTAACTTCCTACACTACGAGCAGTACTTC
>TRBJ1-6|12|.|.|TRBV28
CASSGTSSPLHF
TGTGCCAGCAGTGGGACCTCCTCACCCCTCCACTTT
>TRBJ1-1|14|.|.|TRBV4-1
CASSQGGENTEAFF
TGCGCCAGCAGCCAAGGGGGTGAGAACACTGAAGCTTTCTTT
>TRBJ1-2|14|few|TRBD1|TRBV27
CASSATGGFGGYTF
TGTGCCAGCAGTGCGACAGGGGGCTTTGGCGGCTACACCTTC
>TRBJ2-7|14|.|.|TRBV7-2
CASSLFSGSNEQYF
TGTGCCAGCAGCTTATTTTCGGGGTCCAACGAGCAGTACTTC
>TRBJ2-6|16|.|.|TRBV5-6
CASSLGAGSGANVLTF
TGTGCCAGCAGCTTGGGGGCCGGCTCTGGGGCCAACGTCCTGACTTTC
>TRBJ2-2|15|once|.|TRBV7-7
CASSPLGPRPGELFF
TGTGCTAGCAGCCCCTTGGGACCCCGCCCCGGGGAGCTGTTTTTT
>TRBJ1-2|13|.|.|TRBV30
CAWSVPGRGGYTF
TGTGCCTGGAGTGTTCCAGGACGAGGTGGCTACACCTTC
>TRBJ2-1|16|.|.|TRBV7-9
CASSFHLRGADNEQFF
TGTGCCAGCAGCTTCCATTTGAGGGGAGCAGACAATGAGCAGTTCTTC
>TRBJ2-1|15|few|.|TRBV14
CASSQDRKPYNEQFF
TGTGCCAGCAGCCAAGATCGGAAGCCCTACAATGAGCAGTTCTTC
>TRBJ2-7|15|.|.|TRBV7-9
CASSAPDGSYYEQYF
TGTGCCAGCAGCGCTCCGGACGGTTCCTACTACGAGCAGTACTTC
>TRBJ2-1|16|few|TRBD2|TRBV6-5
CASSYSPSGGHNEQFF
TGTGCCAGCAGTTACTCGCCTAGCGGGGGACACAATGAGCAGTTCTTC
>TRBJ1-1|13|few|TRBD1|TRBV7-2
CASSFTQGNEAFF
TGTGCCAGCAGCTTCACACAGGGGAATGAAGCTTTCTTT
>TRBJ2-2|13|medium-sized|.|TRBV5-4
CASSLVDTGELFF
TGTGCCAGCAGCTTGGTCGACACCGGGGAGCTGTTTTTT
>TRBJ1-1|13|.|TRBD1|TRBV5-5
CASSRTGDTEAFF
TGTGCCAGCAGTCGGACAGGGGACACTGAAGCTTTCTTT
>TRBJ2-7|13|.|.|TRBV7-9
CASSPAGSYEQYF
TGTGCCAGCAGCCCCGCGGGGTCCTACGAGCAGTACTTC
>TRBJ1-1|14|.|.|TRBV10-2
CASSPTGETGQAFF
TGCGCCAGCAGTCCCACGGGGGAAACAGGACAAGCTTTCTTT
>TRBJ1-6|13|.|.|TRBV18
CASSPRENSPLHF
TGTGCCAGCTCACCCCGGGAAAATTCACCCCTCCACTTT
>TRBJ2-3|15|.|TRBD2|TRBV6-4
CASSDSRGGTDTQYF
TGTGCCAGCAGTGACTCGCGGGGGGGCACAGATACGCAGTATTTT
>TRBJ2-7|14|.|.|TRBV27
CASSLQGSSYEQYF
TGTGCCAGCAGTTTACAGGGGTCTTCCTACGAGCAGTACTTC
>TRBJ2-7|16|.|.|TRBV6-5
CASSYSPRGLRGEQYF
TGTGCCAGCAGTTACTCCCCTCGCGGTTTGAGGGGGGAGCAGTACTTC
>TRBJ2-1|16|few|TRBD2|TRBV6-5
CASSYSSSSGYNEQFF
TGTGCCAGCAGTTACTCATCGTCTAGCGGTTACAATGAGCAGTTCTTC
>TRBJ2-7|18|.|.|TRBV7-6
CASSLTRAGPGGSYEQYF
TGTGCCAGCAGCCTGACGAGGGCGGGGCCTGGGGGCTCCTACGAGCAGTACTTC
>TRBJ1-1|13|.|.|TRBV11-3
CASSLGGNTEAFF
TGTGCCAGCAGCTTAGGGGGAAACACTGAAGCTTTCTTT
>TRBJ2-2|15|.|.|TRBV6-5
CASTSGAGRYGELFF
TGTGCCAGCACCTCGGGGGCAGGGAGGTACGGGGAGCTGTTTTTT
>TRBJ1-3|15|.|TRBD1|TRBV6-5
CASSSDRGYGNTIYF
TGTGCCAGCAGCTCCGACAGGGGGTATGGAAACACCATATATTTT
>TRBJ2-7|15|large|TRBD2|TRBV19
CASSIRLAGIYEQYF
TGTGCCAGTAGTATCCGACTAGCGGGGATTTACGAGCAGTACTTC
>TRBJ1-5|15|.|TRBD1|TRBV7-2
CASNAVGRGNQPQHF
TGTGCCAGCAACGCCGTGGGCAGGGGGAATCAGCCCCAGCATTTT
>TRBJ2-3|16|few|.|TRBV27
CASSLWAPTGTDTQYF
TGTGCCAGCAGTTTATGGGCCCCGACAGGCACAGATACGCAGTATTTT
>TRBJ2-3|19|.|TRBD2|TRBV10-3
CAISDLFSGREESTDTQYF
TGTGCCATCAGTGATCTCTTTAGCGGGAGGGAAGAATCCACAGATACGCAGTATTTT
>TRBJ1-2|16|large|.|TRBV28
CASSLMPLDYNYGYTF
TGTGCCAGCAGTCTCATGCCCCTGGACTATAACTATGGCTACACCTTC
>TRBJ2-6|17|.|.|TRBV7-9
CASSSRAQYSGANVLTF
TGTGCCAGCAGCTCCAGGGCCCAGTACTCTGGGGCCAACGTCCTGACTTTC